These 18 T cell receptor beta chains originate from one sample sequenced in a study of monozygotic twins with inflammatory bowel disease. After re-calling the 5' RACE reads, TCRdb lists one entry per CDR3 protein, DNA absent. Here the sample table reports roughly 200,000 distinct CDR3 sequences. The sequenced material came from blood. Source of these receptors: a human donor with ulcerative colitis or Crohn's disease, or a healthy co-twin of an affected twin (not recorded which).

V gene TRBV3-1 combines with J gene TRBJ2-1. Germline V lookup: CDR1 LGHDT, CDR2 YNNKEL (reference sequence). This CDR3 is 15 amino acids long. CDR3 sequence reads: CASSQQGSSYNEQFF.

The rearrangement links TRBV6-1 to TRBJ1-5; TCRdb's D call, TRBD1, is unchecked because there is no DNA. This CDR3 has 13 amino acids. Germline V CDR1 and CDR2: MNHNS, SASEGT. CDR3: CASTRQYNQPQHF.

The rearrangement joins TRBV12-3 or TRBV12-4 to TRBJ1-1. This CDR3 is 14 amino acids long. CDR3 sequence: CASSFEGGYTEAFF.

The chain employs TRBV6-1 and TRBJ1-1; the D call from TCRdb, TRBD1, cannot be confirmed without DNA. Germline CDR1 MNHNS, CDR2 SASEGT. The CDR3 length is 17 residues. CDR3 residues: CASSRLVVLGGNTEAFF.

This sequence joins TRBV3-1 and TRBJ1-2; without DNA, the TCRdb call of TRBD1 cannot be checked. Germline lookup yields CDR1 LGHDT and CDR2 YNNKEL (reference sequence). This CDR3 contains 19 residues. The CDR3 protein is CASSQVGKKGFWSRYGYTF. The full variable domain, completed using reference TRBV3-1 and TRBJ1-2, is DTAVSQTPKYLVTQMGNDKSIKCEQNLGHDTMYWYKQDSKKFLKIMFSYNNKELIINETVPNRFSPKSPDKAHLNLHINSLELGDSAVYFCASSQVGKKGFWSRYGYTFGSGTRLTVV.

The chain has TRBV7-2 and TRBJ2-1; the TCRdb D gene call, TRBD1, has no DNA to confirm it. The germline V gene encodes CDR1 SGHTA and CDR2 FQGNSA. The CDR3 loop spans 14 amino acids. CDR3 residues: CASRAGASNNEQFF. The full variable domain, rest sourced from reference TRBV7-2 and TRBJ2-1, is GAGVSQSPSNKVTEKGKDVELRCDPISGHTALYWYRQSLGQGLEFLIYFQGNSAPDKSGLPSDRFSAERTGGSVSTLTIQRTQQEDSAVYLCASRAGASNNEQFFGPGTRLTVL.

The chain has TRBV5-1 and TRBJ1-1; the TCRdb D gene call, TRBD1, has no DNA to confirm it. The CDR3 sequence is 14 residues long. Germline V gives CDR1 SGHRS, CDR2 YFSETQ. Here the CDR3 reads CASSEWDSPREAFF.

V gene TRBV20-1 combines with J gene TRBJ2-5; TCRdb selects TRBD1, and the lack of DNA leaves this call unchecked. Germline CDR1 is DFQATT and CDR2 is SNEGSKA (reference sequence). This CDR3 has 13 residues. This CDR3 reads CSARGGGQETQYF.

The chain uses TRBV29-1 and TRBJ1-1; TCRdb reports TRBD1, a call that lacks DNA to check it against. Germline V lookup: CDR1 SQVTM, CDR2 ANQGSEA. The length of the CDR3 is 14 residues. CDR3 region: CSVTTQGALPEAFF.

This chain uses TRBV7-9 with TRBJ2-5; TCRdb's D call of TRBD1 is untestable without DNA. The CDR3 totals 15 residues. The germline V gene encodes CDR1 SEHNR and CDR2 FQNEAQ (reference sequence). The CDR3 here is CASSLGLLGEETQYF.

J is TRBJ2-7 and V is TRBV5-1. CDR3 length: 13 residues. In germline, CDR1 is SGHRS, CDR2 YFSETQ. This CDR3 reads CASSSTVAYEQYF.

V is TRBV6-1 and J is TRBJ1-1. Germline V gene sequence: CDR1 MNHNS, CDR2 SASEGT. CDR3 length equals 13 residues. CDR3 sequence reads: CASSQGVATEAFF.

The gene calls are TRBV5-6 and TRBJ2-4; the D gene TCRdb calls, TRBD2, cannot be checked with no DNA. This CDR3 contains 15 residues. Germline V gene data show CDR1 as SGHDT and CDR2 as YYEEEE. The CDR3 spells CASSLRTRDRNIQYF.

The chain couples TRBV5-1 to TRBJ2-2; TCRdb names TRBD1, which stays unverified in the absence of DNA. Germline values: CDR1 SGHRS, CDR2 YFSETQ. This CDR3 comprises 14 residues. This CDR3 reads CASSWTGFPGELFF.

The J gene is TRBJ2-7, the V gene TRBV27; the D call of TRBD1 rests on TCRdb alone, since no DNA is present to check it. Germline CDR1 reads MNHEY; CDR2 reads SMNVEV (reference sequence). CDR3 length: 14 residues. The CDR3 protein is CASSTPRDSYEQYF.

This rearrangement joins TRBV21-1 to TRBJ2-2; TCRdb indicates TRBD2, and absent DNA this call remains unverified. TRBV21-1 is labeled a pseudogene. The CDR3 consists of 16 residues. The chain's CDR3 is CASRARQSPRTGELFF.

The rearrangement joins TRBV20-1 to TRBJ1-4; absent DNA, TCRdb's TRBD1 call cannot be checked. The CDR3 runs 14 residues. Germline-derived CDR1 and CDR2 are DFQATT and SNEGSKA (reference sequence). The CDR3 region is CSARVRVFSEKLFF.

This rearrangement joins TRBV18 to TRBJ2-5. The CDR3 runs 15 residues. CDR1 is KGHSH and CDR2 is LQKENI in the germline V gene. The CDR3 region is CASSRPNQYQETQYF.